This entry features one T cell receptor beta chain sequence. Its specificity is not known. CDR1 and CDR2 from the germline V gene are SGHRS and YFSETQ. After removal of 1 base from V and 6 bases from J, the junction contained 5 bases not matched to a gene. The CDR3 is 15 residues long. This entry comes from a study of Ad26.COV2.S vaccination and SARS-CoV-2 variants. Here immunoSEQ multiplex PCR was the method, and the copy in TCRdb shows in-frame clones only, minus some. There are about 350,000 clones in the sample; about 88% occur only once, and around 11% lies in the top ten. Treatment described: about 20 received Ad26.COV2.S at low or high dose, single or two shots; about 5 received placebo; per-sample allocation not given. Sampling took place 63 days after the first vaccine or placebo injection. General study findings and limits: People who got the vaccine or the placebo had similar non-spike TCR breadth.

This rearrangement joins TRBV5-1 to TRBJ1-5; 9 bases match TRBD1. The source of this sequence is a person between 18 and 65 years old who received the Ad26.COV2.S COVID-19 vaccine or a placebo. Source: peripheral blood, taken in a trial of Ad26.COV2.S vaccine versus placebo. The CDR3 loop is CASSLSGQGSQPQHF. The CDR3 nucleotides are TGCGCCAGCAGCTTGAGCGGACAGGGGAGTCAGCCCCAGCATTTT.